Each of the 13 T cell receptor beta chains below was sequenced from the same sample in a study of T-cell reconstitution after alpha-beta-depleted transplantation in children. Library preparation (for TCRbeta) was performed with unique molecular identifiers. TCRdb analysed the PCR reads with MiXCR anew, one entry per CDR3 protein. The sample includes around 400,000 distinct CDR3 sequences, over 20% of them seen just once. This specimen was PBMCs from the stem cell graft donor, taken from the stem cell graft. Receptors originate from a human donor who donated a stem cell graft to a child with acute myeloid leukemia.

This clonotype has ten or more counts. J is TRBJ2-7 and V is TRBV12-3 or TRBV12-4; D is unclear. The CDR3 spans 12 residues. V lost 3 bases to trimming and J lost 6 bases, with 9 bases between them. Here the CDR3 reads CASSFTEVEQYF. Written as DNA, the CDR3 is TGTGCCAGCAGTTTTACCGAAGTCGAGCAGTACTTC.

This clonotype has ten or more counts. CDR3 coding DNA: TGCAGCGTTACTTCGGCGGGAGGGGCTCTGTTCTTC. It is translated as CSVTSAGGALFF. This chain uses TRBV29-1 with TRBJ2-1; TRBD2 matches 9 bases. V dropped 5 bases and J dropped 15; count of bases not matched to a gene: 11. CDR1 is SQVTM, CDR2 ANQGSEA, per germline. This CDR3 spans 12 amino acids.

The chain links TRBV15 to TRBJ2-7; TRBD1 or TRBD2 may be the D gene (5 bases each). Trimming took off 0 bases at V and 3 bases at J, with 12 bases between the two ends. This CDR3 has 15 amino acids. Germline CDR1 and CDR2: LNHNV and YYDKDF (reference sequence). CDR3 region: CATSRDLGTYYEQYF. CDR3 bases: TGTGCCACCAGCAGAGATCTGGGGACCTACTACGAGCAGTACTTC. Filled out from reference TRBV15 and TRBJ2-7, the complete variable domain reads DAMVIQNPRYQVTQFGKPVTLSCSQTLNHNVMYWYQQKSSQAPKLLFHYYDKDFNNEADTPDNFQSRRPNTSFCFLDIRSPGLGDTAMYLCATSRDLGTYYEQYFGPGTRLTVT.

This clonotype was found a few times. V gene TRBV28 combines with J gene TRBJ2-7; 9 bases align to TRBD2. The CDR3 runs to 14 residues. V lost 4 bases, J lost 7 bases, and 8 bases stayed unmatched. Germline values: CDR1 MDHEN, CDR2 SYDVKM. DNA of the CDR3: TGTGCCAGCAGTTCCATAGCGGGAGTGGGTGAGCAGTACTTC. It codes for CASSSIAGVGEQYF.

This clonotype was picked up a small number of times. V and J are TRBV25-1 and TRBJ2-1, with 7 bases that match TRBD2. V shed 3 bases and J 5 bases; nucleotides not matched to a gene: 16. In germline, CDR1 is MGHDK, CDR2 SYGVNS. The CDR3 spans 18 residues. The CDR3 nucleotides read TGTGCCAGCAGTGACCCAAAGGATGGCGGGAGCTCACACAATGAGCAGTTCTTC. Translating it yields CASSDPKDGGSSHNEQFF.

The J gene is TRBJ2-7, the V gene TRBV12-3 or TRBV12-4; D not certain. The CDR3 length is 13 residues. The V gene lost 3 bases and the J gene lost 0 bases, with 6 bases spanning the gap. CDR3 sequence reads: CASSFGYSYEQYF. CDR3 DNA sequence: TGTGCCAGCAGTTTTGGATACTCCTACGAGCAGTACTTC.

Ten or more counts support this clonotype. The chain uses TRBV27 and TRBJ2-1; 8 bases map to TRBD1. Germline V gives CDR1 MNHEY, CDR2 SMNVEV (reference sequence). This CDR3 contains 15 residues. Trimming cost V 3 bases and J 5 bases; bases outside gene matches: 6. The CDR3 spells CASSLGQAPNNEQFF. The CDR3 DNA follows: TGTGCCAGCAGTTTGGGACAGGCGCCGAACAATGAGCAGTTCTTC.

This clonotype came up many times. The gene calls are TRBV29-1 and TRBJ2-7; 13 nucleotides agree with TRBD2. This CDR3 has 14 residues. With 4 bases clipped from V and 4 bases from J, the junction kept 4 bases outside the gene matches. Germline values: CDR1 SQVTM, CDR2 ANQGSEA. Here the CDR3 reads CSVGGLAGVYEQYF. The CDR3 DNA follows: TGCAGCGTTGGAGGACTAGCGGGAGTTTACGAGCAGTACTTC.

This clonotype occurred a few times. The genes are TRBV5-1 and TRBJ1-1, with unresolved D. Germline loops: CDR1 SGHRS, CDR2 YFSETQ. This CDR3 has 12 amino acids. Deletions cut 0 bases from V and 5 bases from J, with 5 bases between. The CDR3 spells CASSLGTTEAFF. DNA for the CDR3: TGCGCCAGCAGCTTGGGAACGACTGAAGCTTTCTTT. Using reference TRBV5-1 and TRBJ1-1 for the parts outside the CDR3, the full variable domain is KAGVTQTPRYLIKTRGQQVTLSCSPISGHRSVSWYQQTPGQGLQFLFEYFSETQRNKGNFPGRFSGRQFSNSRSEMNVSTLELGDSALYLCASSLGTTEAFFGQGTRLTVV.

This clonotype was seen a few times. The V call is TRBV3-1, the J call TRBJ2-1; D gene uncertain. The CDR3 contains 16 residues. Germline V gives CDR1 LGHDT, CDR2 YNNKEL (reference sequence). V lost 3 bases, J lost 7 bases, and 19 bases lay in between. The CDR3 DNA reads TGTGCCAGCAGCCACGGTACGTCCCCTCTTTCTAATGAGCAGTTCTTC. Encoded protein: CASSHGTSPLSNEQFF.

This chain uses TRBV5-1 with TRBJ2-1; 7 bases are a match to TRBD1. V was pared by 4 bases and J by 5 bases, with 6 bases of the junction left unmatched. Germline CDR1 SGHRS, CDR2 YFSETQ. The CDR3 loop spans 14 amino acids. The CDR3 DNA sequence: TGCGCCAGCAGCAGAGGGACAGATAACAATGAGCAGTTCTTC. Its protein is CASSRGTDNNEQFF.

This clonotype was recorded a few times. The chain links TRBV2 to TRBJ2-1, with D possibly TRBD2 on 6 matching bases. Trimming took 6 bases from V and 2 from J, leaving 11 bases between them. The CDR3 extends over 14 amino acids. Germline V gene data show CDR1 as SNHLY and CDR2 as FYNNEI. CDR3 sequence: CASRDSGPYNEQFF. For the CDR3, the DNA is TGTGCCAGCAGGGATAGCGGACCCTACAATGAGCAGTTCTTC. The full variable domain, rest sourced from reference TRBV2 and TRBJ2-1, is EPEVTQTPSHQVTQMGQEVILRCVPISNHLYFYWYRQILGQKVEFLVSFYNNEISEKSEIFDDQFSVERPDGSNFTLKIRSTKLEDSAMYFCASRDSGPYNEQFFGPGTRLTVL.

This clonotype was counted only a few times. The chain links TRBV12-3 or TRBV12-4 to TRBJ2-2; no firm D call. The germline V and J ends were trimmed by 3 bases and 3 bases, with 8 bases remaining between them. This CDR3 comprises 14 residues. CDR3 DNA sequence: TGTGCCAGCAGTTTGAAAACTTACACCGGGGAGCTGTTTTTT. This gives the protein CASSLKTYTGELFF.